These 18 T cell receptor beta chains were sequenced from one sample in a study of CD8+CD57+ T cells in acquired aplastic anemia listed by TCRdb under 2018. TCRdb lists the instrument as Illumina HiSeq 2000. Genomic DNA served as template for TCR beta VDJ combination and CDR3 sequence profiling. Using fastp trimming at Q25 and MiXCR clonotype assembly, TCRdb reanalyzed the public sequencing data and kept in-frame beta chains. Here each entry gathers all rows of one CDR3 protein and keeps the most common genes and DNA. The sample yields about 180,000 distinct CDR3 sequences; almost 50% were counted once. The ten largest clonotypes hold 10% to 15% of the sample. Flow cytometry had shown CD8+CD57+ cell expansion in the patients selected for sequencing. The sequenced sample consisted of sorted CD4+, CD8+, or CD8+CD57+ T cells (not recorded which) from PBMCs. The receptors stem from a human donor with aplastic anemia.

Worth noting for this clonotype: A read error may explain this, as a much larger clone is one base away. J is TRBJ2-7 and V is TRBV7-4; 7 bases fit TRBD1. Germline CDR1 and CDR2: SGHVT and SQSDAQ. Trimming removed 5 bases from V and 5 bases from J; junction bases left unmatched: 9. CDR3 length equals 14 residues. CDR3 nucleotide sequence: TGTGCCAGCAGCACCGGGACAGAACCCAACGAGCAGTACTTC. Translation gives CASSTGTEPNEQYF.

The chain has TRBV20-1 and TRBJ1-6; possible D gene TRBD1, 5 bases. The CDR3 spans 12 residues. The germline gives CDR1 DFQATT, CDR2 SNEGSKA (reference sequence). The germline V and J ends were trimmed by 3 bases and 14 bases, with 14 bases remaining between them. Written as DNA, the CDR3 is TGCAGTGCTAGGGCCCAGGGAGTGGCCCTCCACTTT. Translation gives CSARAQGVALHF.

This chain connects TRBV7-3 to TRBJ1-6; 10 nucleotides align to TRBD1. From germline, CDR1 is SGHTA and CDR2 FQGTGA. The junction had 3 bases not matched to a gene; V was cut back by 5 bases and J by 8 bases. The CDR3 spans 14 residues. The CDR3 bases are TGTGCCAGCAGCGTCGGGACAGGGGATTCACCCCTCCACTTT. Its translation is CASSVGTGDSPLHF.

V usage is TRBV20-1 and J usage is TRBJ2-7; no firm D call. The V end lost 1 base, the J end lost 3 bases, and 7 bases lay between the germline ends. The CDR3 loop spans 12 amino acids. Germline V CDR1 and CDR2: DFQATT, SNEGSKA (reference sequence). The chain's CDR3 is CSARVYSYEQYF. The CDR3 DNA reads TGCAGTGCTAGAGTGTACAGCTACGAGCAGTACTTC.

About this clonotype itself: A single base separates this from a much larger clone, so it may be a read error. V usage is TRBV2 and J usage is TRBJ2-2; 7 nucleotides align to TRBD2. Germline V gene data show CDR1 as SNHLY and CDR2 as FYNNEI. This CDR3 contains 14 residues. The CDR3 region has the DNA TGTGCCAGCAGTTGGACTAGGTTCACCGGGGAGCCGCTTTTT. Its protein is CASSWTRFTGEPLF.

The sample holds a few counts of this clonotype. This chain links TRBV27 with TRBJ2-1; 7 nucleotides agree with TRBD2. The germline V gene has CDR1 MNHEY and CDR2 SMNVEV (reference sequence). The CDR3 covers 14 residues. The V gene end was trimmed by 2 bases and the J gene end by 12 bases; junction bases not matched to a gene: 10. The CDR3 sequence is CASSLGGDTLGQFF. CDR3 in DNA: TGTGCCAGCAGTTTAGGGGGGGATACTTTAGGGCAGTTCTTC.

A few counts support this clonotype. The V gene is TRBV10-3, the J gene TRBJ2-3, with no clear D. From germline, CDR1 is ENHRY and CDR2 SYGVKD. V lost 3 bases, J lost 0 bases, and 10 bases lay in between. This CDR3 comprises 15 residues. CDR3 in amino acids: CAISDSGQSTDTQYF. CDR3 bases: TGTGCCATCAGTGATTCAGGCCAAAGCACAGATACGCAGTATTTT.

At least ten counts were recorded for this clonotype. The rearrangement links TRBV12-3 or TRBV12-4 to TRBJ2-7; 11 bases match TRBD1. CDR3 length: 15 amino acids. The J segment lost 3 bases and the V segment lost 5 bases, leaving 6 bases of the junction unmatched. Here the CDR3 reads CASSHRDRGIYEQYF. CDR3 coding DNA: TGTGCCAGCAGTCACCGGGACAGGGGGATCTACGAGCAGTACTTC.

This clonotype was counted many times. The V gene is TRBV24-1, the J gene TRBJ2-2; D call uncertain. Germline loops: CDR1 KGHDR, CDR2 SFDVKD. The V end lost 10 bases, the J end lost 2 bases, and 10 bases lay between the germline ends. This CDR3 contains 13 residues. CDR3 in amino acids: CATEGSNTGELFF. The CDR3 DNA reads TGTGCCACAGAAGGCTCCAACACCGGGGAGCTGTTTTTT.

The gene calls are TRBV28 and TRBJ1-2; tentatively, D is TRBD1 (6 bases). Per germline, CDR1 MDHEN and CDR2 SYDVKM. The CDR3 has 14 amino acids. V was cut by 5 bases and J by 7 bases, with 17 bases left in between. In nucleotides, the CDR3 is TGTGCCAGCAGTCTCGACGGGGGCAGAGGTGGCTACACCTTC. Amino acids: CASSLDGGRGGYTF.

This chain joins TRBV20-1 and TRBJ2-1, with TRBD1 matching over 9 bases. The CDR3 loop spans 11 amino acids. Germline V gene data show CDR1 as DFQATT and CDR2 as SNEGSKA (reference sequence). V trimming: 6 bases; J trimming: 15 bases; junction bases outside the gene matches: 9. In nucleotides, the CDR3 is TGCAGTGCCCCGAGACAGGGGGGGTTGTTCTTC. Its translation is CSAPRQGGLFF.

This clonotype was detected ten times or more. The chain carries TRBV5-5 and TRBJ1-2, with D uncertain. The CDR3 loop spans 13 amino acids. Trimming removed 5 bases at V and 4 bases at J, with 12 bases between. CDR1 and CDR2 from the germline V gene are SGHKS and YYEKEE (reference sequence). Here the CDR3 reads CASSYQVTYGYTF. The CDR3 bases are TGTGCCAGCAGTTACCAGGTTACCTATGGCTACACCTTC.

The chain has TRBV29-1 and TRBJ2-2; D uncertain. The CDR3 is made up of 14 amino acids. Germline CDR1 is SQVTM and CDR2 is ANQGSEA. V lost 1 base and J lost 5, with 11 bases in between. For the CDR3, the DNA is TGCAGCGTTGAAGTTCCGGACCCGACCGGGGAGCTGTTTTTT. This encodes CSVEVPDPTGELFF.

This clonotype was seen at least ten times. The chain joins TRBV5-1 to TRBJ2-5; D might be TRBD1 or TRBD2, each matching 5 bases. Trimming took off 0 bases at V and 1 base at J, with 10 bases between the two ends. The V gene's germline CDR1 is SGHRS and CDR2 YFSETQ. The CDR3 runs 15 residues. CDR3 nucleotides: TGCGCCAGCAGCTTGGGGGACGCCACCCAAGAGACCCAGTACTTC. Its translation: CASSLGDATQETQYF.

This sequence joins TRBV24-1 and TRBJ1-4; D unresolved. The germline V gene has CDR1 KGHDR and CDR2 SFDVKD. The length of the CDR3 is 14 residues. The V end lost 3 bases, the J end lost 10 bases, and 14 bases lay between the germline ends. The CDR3 DNA is TGTGCCACCAGTGATCCCCGGTTCACGGGAAAACTGTTTTTT. Residues: CATSDPRFTGKLFF.

This clonotype occurred many times. CDR3 in DNA: TGTGCCACCAGTGGGGGGGGACTATCTGGGGCCAACGTCCTGACTTTC. This codes for CATSGGGLSGANVLTF. This chain joins TRBV24-1 and TRBJ2-6; 7 bases are a match to TRBD2. This CDR3 has 16 amino acids. Trimming took 5 bases from V and 1 from J; bases not matched to a gene: 4. The germline V gene has CDR1 KGHDR and CDR2 SFDVKD.

This clonotype was counted ten times or more. This chain links TRBV29-1 with TRBJ2-3; D not resolved. Trimming took off 4 bases at V and 4 bases at J, with 6 bases between the two ends. The CDR3 length is 11 residues. Germline CDR1 SQVTM, CDR2 ANQGSEA. The CDR3 sequence: CSVALSDTQYF. In DNA, the CDR3 is TGCAGCGTTGCTCTGTCAGATACGCAGTATTTT.

This clonotype was observed once. It may be a read error: a sequence one base away is much more abundant. The chain links TRBV10-3 to TRBJ2-1, with TRBD1 matching over 9 bases. CDR1 ENHRY and CDR2 SYGVKD come from the germline V gene. This CDR3 has 13 amino acids. The V and J ends lost 10 bases and 2 bases, in that order; junction bases with no gene match: 3. The CDR3 protein is CATRDRAYNEQFF. CDR3 bases: TGTGCCACGAGGGACAGGGCCTACAATGAGCAGTTCTTC.